The rows below give T cell receptor beta chains drawn from one sample of a study of T cells in Graves' hyperthyroidism and ophthalmopathy. In TCRdb, the multiplex PCR reads were re-called with MiXCR into one record per CDR3 protein. Among 600,000 or so distinct CDR3 sequences listed, 40% to 55% were seen once. Input material: peripheral blood or thyroid tissue (not recorded which). These receptors came from a woman aged 18-29 years with Graves' hyperthyroidism. Both conserved end residues are part of each CDR3. The D gene is left open where the match is weak. Part of the rows lack a size; the others show once, few, many or a class for expanded clones.

>TRBV2|-|-|TRBJ2-7|12
TGTGCCAGCACCTTGACCGGGGGTGAGCAGCACTTC
CASTLTGGEQHF
>TRBV7-2|TRBD2|-|TRBJ2-7|19
TGTGCCAGCAGCCAAAAAGACAGCATAGCGGGACAAAGCTCCTACGAGCAGTACTTC
CASSQKDSIAGQSSYEQYF
>TRBV6-1|-|-|TRBJ1-5|12
TGTGCCAGCAATGTACAGGGAGGGACCCAGCATTTT
CASNVQGGTQHF
>TRBV19|-|many|TRBJ1-5|14
TGTGCCAGTACCCCAGACGGTAGCAATCAGCCCCAGCATTTT
CASTPDGSNQPQHF
>TRBV24-1|TRBD1|-|TRBJ2-2|15
TGTGCCACCAGTGCTGGGACAGGGGACACCGGGGAGCTGTTTTTT
CATSAGTGDTGELFF
>TRBV7-2|TRBD2|-|TRBJ2-2|16
TGCGCCAGCAGCCAGGGGACTAGCGAGTACACCGGGGAGCTGTTTTTT
CASSQGTSEYTGELFF
>TRBV2|TRBD1|many|TRBJ1-1|15
TGTGCCAGCAGTCCATACAGGGGATCGAACACTGAAGCTTTCTTT
CASSPYRGSNTEAFF
>TRBV24-1|-|-|TRBJ1-1|11
TGTGCCACCAGTGATACCGGACAGGCTTTCTTT
CATSDTGQAFF
>TRBV2|TRBD1|-|TRBJ1-1|13
TGTGCCAGCAGTGAAACGACAGGGGGCTTAGCTTTCTTT
CASSETTGGLAFF
>TRBV6-1|TRBD2|once|TRBJ2-2|16
TGTGCCAGCAGTGCCGAGACTAGCGGGAGGTCCGGGGAGCTGTTTTTT
CASSAETSGRSGELFF
>TRBV5-1|-|-|TRBJ1-4|15
TGCGCCAGCAGCACAAGCGGGCTCGTCGGTGGAAAACTGTTTTTT
CASSTSGLVGGKLFF
>TRBV29-1|-|many|TRBJ2-7|11
TGCAGCGTTGATGATAGCTACGAGCAGTACTTC
CSVDDSYEQYF
>TRBV12-3/TRBV12-4|-|few|TRBJ2-2|14
TGTGCCAGCAGCTTGGCCGGTGTTTACGGGGAGCTGTTTTTT
CASSLAGVYGELFF
>TRBV7-2|TRBD1|-|TRBJ1-4|14
TGTGCCAGCAGCTACAGGGGGGCTAATGAAAAACTGTTTTTT
CASSYRGANEKLFF
>TRBV29-1|TRBD1|many|TRBJ1-5|14
TGCAGTGCAAGACAGGGGGCGAGCAATCAGCCCCAGCATTTT
CSARQGASNQPQHF
>TRBV6-1|TRBD1|few|TRBJ2-7|15
TGTGCCAGCAGTCCGTGGACAGGAGAACCCTACGAGCAGTACTTC
CASSPWTGEPYEQYF